This T cell receptor (beta chain) was profiled in a study of identical twins. Regarding the study as a whole: Within cord blood, abundant beta clonotypes carried fewer insertions, but memory repertoires showed no such trend. There was more out-of-frame TCR alpha sharing in monozygotic twins than models estimated.

This clonotype was seen at least ten times. Its target is unknown. TCRdb independently ran MiXCR on the 5' RACE reads; one entry per CDR3 protein. The sample contains approximately 410,000 distinct CDR3 sequences, under 20% of which appear only once. CDR3 length: 15 amino acids. V lost 0 bases and J 2 bases, leaving 10 bases between the germline ends. From germline, CDR1 is SGHRS and CDR2 YFSETQ. The sequence was collected from a man aged 45 to 65 in good health. The sample was naive T cells sorted from blood. The chain has TRBV5-1 and TRBJ2-3, with D unclear. The CDR3 spells CASSLDPHDTDTQYF. The CDR3 nucleotides are TGCGCCAGCAGCTTGGATCCCCACGACACAGATACGCAGTATTTT.